The sample holds one count of the clone carrying this T cell receptor beta chain. Its antigen is undetermined. PCR used 60 Vbeta primers and 13 Jbeta primers. Sequencing was performed with immunoSEQ multiplex PCR; in TCRdb, only in-frame clones are kept and a portion is missing. In the table there are about 130,000 clones, roughly 74% of which are singletons. These data originate in a study of cytomegalovirus exposure and HLA in healthy donors. Broader study findings: 150 or so TCR beta chains were listed as cytomegalovirus-associated.

Germline CDR1 SGDLS, CDR2 YYNGEE. V lost 4 bases, J lost 1 base, and 13 bases stayed unmatched. This CDR3 contains 19 residues. The TCR comes from a woman in her 50s in good health and CMV-seropositive. Source material: PBMCs. The J gene is TRBJ2-1, the V gene TRBV9, with 11 bases aligning to TRBD2. The CDR3 DNA reads as TGTGCCAGCAGCCGTCCCCGGGGTAGCGGGGGGGTGTCCTACAATGAGCAGTTCTTC. This translates into CASSRPRGSGGVSYNEQFF.